This TCR beta chain originates from a study of T cells in Graves' hyperthyroidism and ophthalmopathy. Study-wide results and limits: Blood samples included most of the expanded thyroid clonotypes exceeding 0.001.

This clonotype was observed a few times. Its antigen is not identified. The V gene end was trimmed by 0 bases and the J gene end by 4 bases; junction bases not matched to a gene: 7. The CDR3 has 15 residues. Germline V gene data show CDR1 as SGDLS and CDR2 as YYNGEE. RNA transcripts yielded amplified TCR beta CDR3 regions. TCR CDR3 regions were first amplified by RT-PCR with HTBI primers. TCRdb ran MiXCR on the multiplex PCR reads and lists one entry per CDR3 protein. The sample has some 740,000 distinct CDR3 sequences, approximately 14% seen once. The rearrangement joins TRBV9 to TRBJ2-7; TRBD2 agrees at 7 bases. This TCR came from a woman between 18 and 30 years old with Graves' hyperthyroidism. Input material: blood. The CDR3 spells CASSVAPGGTYEQYF. DNA of the CDR3: TGTGCCAGCAGCGTAGCTCCGGGAGGCACATACGAGCAGTACTTC.